This T cell receptor (beta chain) was documented in a study of technical replicates of blood from a few donors (dated 2017 in TCRdb). Regarding this clone: This receptor's antigen is unknown. One base away there is no much larger clone; base qualities are not given.

Receptor libraries were prepared by the immunoSEQ multiplex PCR assay. TCRdb took over this immuneACCESS table, retaining in-frame rearrangements with V and J assigned. Such tables are incomplete; in checked studies, under half of the missing clones stem from an unresolved V gene, and the remainder is unexplained. The table for this sample lists around 76,000 clones; 95% to 99% of them were counted only once. The ten largest make up less than 0.25% of the sample. The junction shows trimming of 0 bases on V and 0 bases on J, plus 6 bases between the germline ends. Per the germline V gene (reference sequence), GTSNPN is the CDR1 and SVGIG is the CDR2. Reading from cysteine to phenylalanine, the CDR3 counts 14 amino acids. The only DNA kept is the CDR3, 42 bases in frame from the first base.

The chain links TRBV30 with TRBJ1-3; the D gene is not confidently resolved. Source material: T cells isolated from PBMCs. This clonotype originated in a human donor in good health. CDR3 protein: CAWSVLSSGNTIYF. The DNA is TGTGCCTGGAGTGTACTGAGCTCTGGAAACACCATATATTTT.